What follows are 25 T cell receptor beta chains derived from one specimen sequenced in a study of blood T cell repertoires in COVID-19. Method: immunoSEQ multiplex PCR; TCRdb's copy keeps in-frame clones and lacks some. The table lists about 110,000 clones, 88% of them singletons, with about 2.2% in the top ten. The specimen sequenced was peripheral blood. Receptors were obtained from a human donor in a cohort sampled during active COVID-19.

CDR3 bases: TGTGCCAGCAGGCCTCAGGGGGCTGGCACCATATATTTT. It is translated as CASRPQGAGTIYF. The rearrangement links TRBV12-3 or TRBV12-4 to TRBJ1-3; 8 positions match TRBD1. The CDR3 has 13 residues. Losses at the gene ends were 6 bases for V and 9 bases for J; bases not matched to a gene: 7.

The V call is TRBV29-1, the J call TRBJ2-1; TRBD2 agrees at 9 bases. The germline V gene has CDR1 SQVTM and CDR2 ANQGSEA. The CDR3 runs 14 residues. The ends lost 4 bases at V and 8 bases at J; junction bases unmatched: 9. CDR3: CSVALGLATDEQFF. CDR3 nucleotide sequence: TGCAGCGTTGCGCTGGGACTAGCCACGGATGAGCAGTTCTTC.

J is TRBJ2-1 and V is TRBV7-9; 7 bases are a match to TRBD2. V shed 5 bases and J 7 bases; nucleotides not matched to a gene: 2. CDR3 length: 12 amino acids. The V gene's germline CDR1 is SEHNR and CDR2 FQNEAQ (reference sequence). The DNA for the CDR3 is TGTGCCAGCAGCCGACTAGCTAATGAGCAGTTCTTC. Its translation: CASSRLANEQFF.

This sequence joins TRBV6-5 and TRBJ2-7, with D maybe TRBD1 (6 bases). Between the trimmed V and J ends, which lost 1 base and 7 bases, there was a span of 14 bases. The germline CDR1 and CDR2 sequences are MNHEY and SVGAGI. The CDR3 contains 14 residues. CDR3 protein: CASSYYSTGEEQYF. Written as DNA, the CDR3 is TGTGCCAGCAGTTACTACTCGACAGGTGAGGAGCAGTACTTC.

The chain has TRBV19 and TRBJ2-2; no clear D gene. This CDR3 comprises 12 residues. Trimming shortened V by 5 bases and J by 5 bases, and 6 bases separated the two germline ends. Germline assignment: CDR1 LNHDA and CDR2 SQIVND (reference sequence). CDR3: CASSLSTGELFF. The CDR3 region has the DNA TGTGCCAGTAGTCTCAGTACCGGGGAGCTGTTTTTT.

V gene TRBV5-1 combines with J gene TRBJ2-2; 9 bases are shared with TRBD1. The germline V gene has CDR1 SGHRS and CDR2 YFSETQ. The trim removed 4 bases at V and 6 bases at J, leaving 4 bases unmatched. The CDR3 consists of 14 residues. In DNA form, the CDR3 reads TGCGCCAGCAGCCGGACAGGGGCCTCCGGGGAGCTGTTTTTT. Residues: CASSRTGASGELFF.

This clone appeared a single time. The chain links TRBV7-6 to TRBJ2-1, with 8 positions matching TRBD2. Trimming removed 4 bases from V and 7 bases from J; junction bases left unmatched: 9. Germline V gene data show CDR1 as SGHVS and CDR2 as FNYEAQ. This CDR3 is 15 amino acids long. DNA of the CDR3: TGTGCCAGCAGCTCATTGAGCGGGAGTTGGAATGAGCAGTTCTTC. This gives the protein CASSSLSGSWNEQFF.

The chain joins TRBV12-1 to TRBJ2-7; the table assigns TRBD1, which was not confirmed against the DNA. TRBV12-1 is assigned pseudogene status. There are 18 residues in the CDR3. CDR3 sequence (DNA): TGTGCCAGCAGGAGCGTCGGGACAGGGGGAATGGGCGCCTACGAGCAGTACTTC. Amino acid sequence: CASRSVGTGGMGAYEQYF.

The CDR3 here is CASSPGQFYGYTF. CDR3 in DNA: TGTGCCAGCAGCCCGGGACAATTCTATGGCTACACCTTC. The chain employs TRBV11-1 and TRBJ1-2; perhaps TRBD1 as D (6 bases). Germline assignment: CDR1 SGHAT and CDR2 FQDESV (reference sequence). V was trimmed by 5 bases and J by 4 bases, leaving 11 bases between them. The CDR3 contains 13 residues.

The chain carries TRBV27 and TRBJ1-1; TRBD1 matches at 11 bases. J was trimmed by 4 bases and V by 6 bases; bases with no gene match: 4. The CDR3 contains 14 residues. Germline V gives CDR1 MNHEY, CDR2 SMNVEV (reference sequence). CDR3 DNA sequence: TGTGCCAGCAGATGGGGACAGGGGGGCACTGAAGCTTTCTTT. This gives the protein CASRWGQGGTEAFF.

The chain has TRBV7-9 and TRBJ2-7; 7 bases are a match to TRBD1. With 10 bases clipped from V and 1 base from J, the junction kept 7 bases outside the gene matches. The germline V gene has CDR1 SEHNR and CDR2 FQNEAQ (reference sequence). This CDR3 region has 13 residues. CDR3 bases: TGTGCCACCCGGGACAGTCTTTCCTACGAGCAGTACTTC. It is translated as CATRDSLSYEQYF. Drawing the rest from reference TRBV7-9 and TRBJ2-7, the complete variable domain is DTGVSQNPRHKITKRGQNVTFRCDPISEHNRLYWYRQTLGQGPEFLTYFQNEAQLEKSRLLSDRFSAERPKGSFSTLEIQRTEQGDSAMYLCATRDSLSYEQYFGPGTRLTVT.

This sequence joins TRBV9 and TRBJ2-3; 7 bases map to TRBD2. CDR3 length: 13 amino acids. V was pared by 5 bases and J by 6 bases, with 6 bases of the junction left unmatched. Per germline, CDR1 SGDLS and CDR2 YYNGEE. The CDR3 spells CASSRGDRDTQYF. CDR3 nucleotides: TGTGCCAGCAGTCGGGGGGACCGGGATACGCAGTATTTT.

This chain uses TRBV27 with TRBJ1-6, with TRBD1 identical over 7 bases. V lost 6 bases, J lost 6 bases, and 8 bases stayed unmatched. The CDR3 contains 15 residues. Per the germline V gene, CDR1 is MNHEY and CDR2 is SMNVEV (reference sequence). The CDR3 here is CASRTETGSNSPLHF. In nucleotides, the CDR3 is TGTGCCAGCAGGACCGAGACAGGGAGTAATTCACCCCTCCACTTT.

The V and J genes are TRBV27 and TRBJ1-5; D gene unclear. The germline V gene encodes CDR1 MNHEY and CDR2 SMNVEV (reference sequence). This CDR3 contains 16 residues. V lost 3 bases to trimming and J lost 2 bases, with 14 bases between them. The CDR3 protein is CASSFSAGRGNQPQHF. DNA of the CDR3: TGTGCCAGCAGTTTTTCTGCGGGTCGCGGCAATCAGCCCCAGCATTTT.

This clone was recorded only once. The chain recombines TRBV7-9 with TRBJ1-2; D not certain. The CDR3 is 15 amino acids. Germline-derived CDR1 and CDR2 are SEHNR and FQNEAQ (reference sequence). Trimming left V 4 bases short and J 7 bases short, with 19 bases between. Written as DNA, the CDR3 is TGTGCCAGCAGCTCCCCCATCCGGTCGAAGTCTGGCTACACCTTC. Translation: CASSSPIRSKSGYTF.

The chain is built from TRBV5-5 and TRBJ2-5; 8 nucleotides match TRBD1. Germline V gene lookup returns CDR1 SGHKS and CDR2 YYEKEE (reference sequence). With 4 bases clipped from V and 1 base from J, the junction kept 6 bases outside the gene matches. CDR3 length: 15 residues. For the CDR3, the DNA is TGTGCCAGCAGCACGGGGGACAGGCTCCAAGAGACCCAGTACTTC. Its translation is CASSTGDRLQETQYF.

The chain joins TRBV2 to TRBJ1-6, with D perhaps TRBD1 (6 bases). The CDR3 is 13 residues long. Germline values: CDR1 SNHLY, CDR2 FYNNEI. V gave up 7 bases and J gave up 4 bases, with 8 bases separating them. The CDR3 coding sequence is TGTGCCAGCACTGGACAGTATAATTCACCCCTCCACTTT. Amino acids: CASTGQYNSPLHF.

The chain combines TRBV5-1 with TRBJ2-1, with D perhaps matching TRBD2 (6 bases). Germline CDR1 reads SGHRS; CDR2 reads YFSETQ. V was clipped by 2 bases and J by 0 bases, with 9 bases between them. This CDR3 has 15 amino acids. The CDR3 coding sequence is TGCGCCAGCAGCTTTTCTAGCGACTCCTACAATGAGCAGTTCTTC. Protein product: CASSFSSDSYNEQFF.

The chain has TRBV27 and TRBJ2-7, with D possibly being TRBD1 (6 bases). Germline V gives CDR1 MNHEY, CDR2 SMNVEV (reference sequence). The CDR3 spans 11 residues. V was shortened by 6 bases and J by 7 bases, with 10 bases between the two germline ends. The DNA for the CDR3 is TGTGCCAGCAGGACAGGACCTGAGCAGTACTTC. This sequence encodes CASRTGPEQYF.

The V gene is TRBV18, the J gene TRBJ2-3; 7 nucleotides agree with TRBD1. Looked up from germline, CDR1 is KGHSH and CDR2 is LQKENI. The V gene end was trimmed by 0 bases and the J gene end by 4 bases; junction bases not matched to a gene: 7. This CDR3 comprises 16 residues. Here the CDR3 reads CASSPPTDRTSDTQYF. The CDR3 nucleotides are TGTGCCAGCTCACCACCTACGGACAGGACTTCAGATACGCAGTATTTT.

CDR3 sequence (DNA): TGTGCCAGCAGCGCTAGGTGGAATGAGCAGTTCTTC. Its translation is CASSARWNEQFF. The genes are TRBV3-1 (or the pseudogene TRBV3-2) and TRBJ2-1; no reliable D call. The CDR3 is 12 residues long. Per germline, CDR1 LGHDT and CDR2 YNNKEL (reference sequence). V was shortened by 5 bases and J by 7 bases, with 9 bases between the two germline ends.

The J gene is TRBJ2-1, the V gene TRBV7-3; D gene ambiguous. Germline assignment: CDR1 SGHTA and CDR2 FQGTGA. V was trimmed by 1 base and J by 13 bases, leaving 14 bases between them. This CDR3 has 13 amino acids. The CDR3 is CASSLNPRDFQFF. The CDR3 nucleotides are TGTGCCAGCAGCTTAAACCCTCGAGACTTTCAGTTCTTC.

The chain joins TRBV10-3 to TRBJ1-1; 8 nucleotides agree with TRBD1. This CDR3 has 16 residues. V shed 0 bases, J shed 0 bases, and the junction held 3 bases outside the gene matches. Germline V CDR1 and CDR2: ENHRY, SYGVKD. The CDR3 is CAISESGTGLNTEAFF. CDR3 DNA: TGTGCCATCAGTGAGTCGGGGACAGGATTGAACACTGAAGCTTTCTTT.

V gene TRBV27 combines with J gene TRBJ2-3, with a weak D call TRBD2 (5 bases). The CDR3 consists of 17 residues. Germline CDR1 MNHEY, CDR2 SMNVEV (reference sequence). Trimming left V 0 bases short and J 8 bases short, with 21 bases between. The CDR3 protein is CASSLSSRGSDLGTQYF. For the CDR3, the DNA is TGTGCCAGCAGTTTATCGTCACGGGGATCTGACCTTGGTACGCAGTATTTT.

This chain links TRBV9 with TRBJ1-2; the D is unclear. Germline V lookup: CDR1 SGDLS, CDR2 YYNGEE. Trimming took off 0 bases at V and 6 bases at J, with 21 bases between the two ends. The CDR3 runs to 17 residues. CDR3 residues: CASSVEYSGSLGDGYTF. CDR3 bases: TGTGCCAGCAGCGTAGAGTACAGTGGAAGTTTGGGAGATGGCTACACCTTC.